This record concerns one T cell receptor beta chain sequence. Its antigen is currently unknown. This sample is part of a study of cytomegalovirus exposure and HLA in healthy donors. Overall study context: As released early, the data held some 85 million unique TCRs from HLA-typed donors.

Amplification used 60 Vbeta primers and 13 Jbeta primers. Data came from immunoSEQ multiplex PCR; TCRdb stores just in-frame clones and leaves some out. Here the sample spans roughly 120,000 clones, about 77% being singletons. Findings of the study overall: An analysis done earlier found most TCR beta V segments productive about 90% or about 30% of the time.

V was shortened by 10 bases and J by 6 bases, with 19 bases between the two germline ends. The CDR3 totals 13 residues. Per germline, CDR1 MRHNA and CDR2 SNTAGT. The sequencing input was PBMCs. The clonotype comes from a woman in her twenties or thirties in good health and CMV-seropositive. V and J are TRBV6-4 and TRBJ2-7, with D tentatively TRBD1 (6 bases). For the CDR3, the DNA is TGTGCCATCTTAGGGCCCCAGGGGCCCGAGCAGTACTTC. Its protein product is CAILGPQGPEQYF.